This T cell receptor beta chain was captured by sequencing in a study of T cells in Graves' hyperthyroidism and ophthalmopathy. This clonotype was picked up a small number of times. The antigen is undetermined. Amplification of TCR beta CDR3 regions was performed using RNA transcripts as template. The primer set for the first-round RT-PCR of the TCR CDR3 was HTBI. TCRdb reprocessed the multiplex PCR reads via MiXCR and lists one record per CDR3 protein. The data show roughly 660,000 distinct CDR3 sequences, around a sixth seen once. Isolation of PBMCs was performed on around 9.3 ml fresh peripheral blood. CDR3 length equals 15 residues. V lost 0 bases and J 2 bases, leaving 10 bases between the germline ends. Germline values: CDR1 MGHRA, CDR2 YSYEKL. General study findings and limits: Among thyroid clonotypes expanded above 0.001, most also appeared in blood.

This TCR was recovered from a man between 50 and 59 years old with Graves' hyperthyroidism. Material: blood. J is TRBJ1-2 and V is TRBV4-1; D is ambiguous. The CDR3 region is CASSQDPRGNYGYTF. CDR3 DNA sequence: TGCGCCAGCAGCCAAGATCCGCGAGGGAACTATGGCTACACCTTC.